Here is one T cell receptor (beta chain) with its context. What it binds is not known. One entry per CDR3 protein, called by TCRdb with MiXCR from the RT-PCR reads. Of 650,000 to 800,000 distinct CDR3 sequences in the sample, approximately 15% were seen once. The data were taken from a study of response to subunit inactivated influenza vaccine. Regarding the study as a whole: Few new T cells, the authors suggested, are recruited by each seasonal influenza vaccination.

Germline CDR1 LNHDA, CDR2 SQIVND (reference sequence). The CDR3 contains 13 residues. V was trimmed by 0 bases and J by 0 bases, leaving 2 bases between them. The chain carries TRBV19 and TRBJ1-2; D unresolved. The sample in question was PBMCs from blood, obtained 14 to 15 days before vaccination. The clonotype originates from a man aged 45-65 years who received an inactivated influenza vaccine. CDR3 sequence: CASSIESNYGYTF. The CDR3 DNA reads as TGTGCCAGTAGTATAGAATCTAACTATGGCTACACCTTC.